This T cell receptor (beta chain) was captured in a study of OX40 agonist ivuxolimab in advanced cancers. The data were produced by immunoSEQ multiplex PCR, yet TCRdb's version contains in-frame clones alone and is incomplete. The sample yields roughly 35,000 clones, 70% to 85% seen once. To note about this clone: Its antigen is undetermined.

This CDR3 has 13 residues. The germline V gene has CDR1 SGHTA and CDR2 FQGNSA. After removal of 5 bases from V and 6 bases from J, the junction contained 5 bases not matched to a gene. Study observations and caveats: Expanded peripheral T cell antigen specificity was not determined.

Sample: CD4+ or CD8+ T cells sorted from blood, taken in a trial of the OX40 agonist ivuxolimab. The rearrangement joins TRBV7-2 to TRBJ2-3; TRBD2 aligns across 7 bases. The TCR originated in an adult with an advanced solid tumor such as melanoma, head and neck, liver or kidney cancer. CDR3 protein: CASSPAGMDTQYF. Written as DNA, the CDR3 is TGTGCCAGCAGCCCAGCGGGGATGGATACGCAGTATTTT.